This paragraph reports one TCR beta chain. Its antigen is currently unknown. The data were obtained in a study of CD8+ T cells in alopecia areata. Study-level points and caveats: Scalp clonality and expanded CD8+ clones among the top 100 fell significantly with tofacitinib. Numerous expanded lesional clones remained in scalp and blood during tofacitinib. One nonresponder leaves baseline CD8+ expansion's link to response uncertain.

V was clipped by 6 bases and J by 6 bases, with 14 bases between them. The CDR3 extends over 13 amino acids. Germline V gives CDR1 MNHEY, CDR2 SVGAGI. It was cDNA, reverse transcribed from extracted RNA, that served as the sequencing template. Generated by immunoSEQ multiplex PCR, the TCRdb table keeps only in-frame clones and is missing some. The sample has 95,000 to 100,000 clones; approximately 60% are singletons. The treatment here: oral pan-JAK inhibitor, 5-10 mg twice daily. Those with alopecia areata gave lesional scalp punch biopsies and peripheral blood. The clonotype originates from a human donor with alopecia areata. The specimen was CD8+ T cells sorted from blood, collected at week 4, from a patient treated with tofacitinib. This chain links TRBV6-5 with TRBJ1-2; TRBD1 is a possible D gene (6 bases). CDR3 region: CASRSTGLDGYTF. Here the CDR3 DNA reads TGTGCCAGCAGGTCCACAGGGTTGGATGGCTACACCTTC.